The T cell receptor (beta chain) described here comes from a study of response to subunit inactivated influenza vaccine. The CDR3 is 15 amino acids. Study outcomes and limitations: That few new T cells are recruited by each seasonal influenza vaccination was the authors' suggestion.

In this sample, this clonotype turned up a few times. The antigen is not known. TCRdb recomputed calls from the RT-PCR reads with MiXCR, one row per CDR3 protein. The data contain more than 450,000 distinct CDR3 sequences, about 12% of them seen just once; the ten biggest clones take up roughly 10%. This TCR was sampled from a man aged 50-59 years who received an inactivated influenza vaccine. The sample consisted of PBMCs from blood, taken on the day of vaccination. The chain uses TRBV21-1 and TRBJ1-2; the table's D gene call, TRBD1, was not cross checked with the DNA. TRBV21-1 has pseudogene status. In DNA, the CDR3 is TGTGCCAGCAGCAAAATGGGCCTGGGGGGGAATGGCTACACCTTC. The encoded protein is CASSKMGLGGNGYTF.